This T cell receptor beta chain was recorded in a study of Graves' ophthalmopathy and Graves' hyperthyroidism. Notes on the study in general: Blood also carried most expanded thyroid clonotypes exceeding 0.001 frequency.

Other autoimmune diseases, uncontrolled infections, pregnancy or lactation ruled patients out of participation. Establishment of the diagnosis relied upon clinical symptoms, serum thyroxine, TRAb, thyroid ultrasound and orbital computed tomography. As concerns this clonotype: Antigen specificity is unknown.

RNA served as the template for amplifying TCR beta CDR3 regions. First-round RT-PCR with HTBI primers preceded a second-round multiplex PCR. TCRdb reanalysed the multiplex PCR reads using MiXCR and keeps one entry per CDR3 protein. The sample includes about 39,000 distinct CDR3 sequences, approximately 46% of them seen just once. This receptor was taken from an adult woman with stable Graves' hyperthyroidism. Sequenced sample: peripheral blood.

The DNA of the CDR3 is TGTGCCAGCAGTGAAGTGGCTGGAGCGGGAGGGCCGTTCAATGAGCAGTTCTTC. This translates into CASSEVAGAGGPFNEQFF. This rearrangement joins TRBV2 to TRBJ2-1; 10 nucleotides match TRBD2. This CDR3 is 18 amino acids long. V lost 1 base and J lost 6; bases outside the gene matches: 12. The germline V gene encodes CDR1 SNHLY and CDR2 FYNNEI.